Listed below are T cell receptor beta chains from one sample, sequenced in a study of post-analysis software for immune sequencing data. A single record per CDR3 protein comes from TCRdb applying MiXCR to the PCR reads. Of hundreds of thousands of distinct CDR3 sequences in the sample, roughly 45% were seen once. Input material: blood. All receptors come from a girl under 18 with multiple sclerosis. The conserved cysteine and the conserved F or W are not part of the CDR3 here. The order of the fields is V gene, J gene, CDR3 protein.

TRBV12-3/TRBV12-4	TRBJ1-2	ASSVGSNYGCT
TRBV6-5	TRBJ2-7	ASRKPSGRDYEQY
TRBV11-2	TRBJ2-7	ASSSGRSSYEQY
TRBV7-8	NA	ASSAESRTGDYEQY
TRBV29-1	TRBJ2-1	SVLRDYNEQF
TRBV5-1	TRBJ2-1	ASSPTAHPYNEQF
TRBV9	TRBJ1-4	ASSPRSATNEKLF
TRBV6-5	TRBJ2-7	ASSYFVVAGGKGDEQY
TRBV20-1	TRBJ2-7	SASRPQVAYEQY
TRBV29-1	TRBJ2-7	SVEKAGLSYEQY
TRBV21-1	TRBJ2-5	ASSKSVYRGSPQETQY
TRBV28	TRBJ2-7	ASSLIGVAGYYEQY
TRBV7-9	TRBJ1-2	ASSLDIRGDYGYT
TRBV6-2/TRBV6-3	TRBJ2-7	ASSPPGEQY
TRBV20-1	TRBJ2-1	SASGGQSYNEQF
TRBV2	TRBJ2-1	AGSTVANEQF
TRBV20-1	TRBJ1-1	SAILDTVTEAF
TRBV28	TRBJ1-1	ASSFGTGNTEAF
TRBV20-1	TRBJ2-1	SAPEAIEGGGNEQF
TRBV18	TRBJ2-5	ASSSDRGLQTQY
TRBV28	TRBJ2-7	ASSLGRTYEQY
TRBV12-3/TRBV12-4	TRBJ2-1	ASRRTAVYEQF